The source of this T cell receptor beta chain is a study of T cell responses to AZD1222 COVID-19 vaccine. Notes on the study in general: Repertoire sampling occurred only after the peak T cell response.

V gave up 5 bases and J gave up 1 base, with 8 bases separating them. The CDR3 sequence is 13 residues long. Details on this clone: Antigen specificity is unknown.

Profiling relied on immunoSEQ multiplex PCR, and the TCRdb table lists in-frame clones only, not all of them. Among roughly 120,000 clones, more than 70% were seen once, and the ten largest hold approximately 6.4%. The specimen was peripheral blood, collected 28 days after the second AZD1222 dose. The receptor's source is an adult who received the AZD1222 COVID-19 vaccine. This chain connects TRBV12-3 or TRBV12-4 to TRBJ1-1; D not certain. The CDR3 sequence is CASSIDENTEAFF. The DNA for the CDR3 is TGTGCCAGCAGTATCGACGAGAACACTGAAGCTTTCTTT.